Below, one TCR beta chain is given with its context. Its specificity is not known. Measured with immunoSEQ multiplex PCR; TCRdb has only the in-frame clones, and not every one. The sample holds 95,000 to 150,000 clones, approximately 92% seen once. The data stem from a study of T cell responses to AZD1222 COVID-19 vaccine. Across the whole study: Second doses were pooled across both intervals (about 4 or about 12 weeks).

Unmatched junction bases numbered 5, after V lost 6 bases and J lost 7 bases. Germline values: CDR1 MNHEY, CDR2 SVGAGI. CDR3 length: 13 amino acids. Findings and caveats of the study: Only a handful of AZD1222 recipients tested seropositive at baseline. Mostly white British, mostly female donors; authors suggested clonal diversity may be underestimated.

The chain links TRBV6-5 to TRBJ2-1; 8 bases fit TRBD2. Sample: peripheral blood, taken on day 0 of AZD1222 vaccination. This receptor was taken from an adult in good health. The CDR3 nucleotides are TGTGCCAGCAGCCCCGGGGGGGGAAATGAGCAGTTCTTC. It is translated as CASSPGGGNEQFF.